This is a list of T cell receptor beta chains from one sample in a study of a mutant IDH1 vaccine in newly diagnosed glioma. Measured with immunoSEQ multiplex PCR; TCRdb has only the in-frame clones, and not every one. The sample has about 54,000 clones; roughly 80% are singletons. The antigens of these receptors remain unknown. The sample was PBMCs, taken from a glioma patient whose treatment included an IDH1 peptide vaccine. The receptors originated from a man aged 40-50 years with glioma. The CDR3 runs from the conserved cysteine through the conserved F or W. A D gene is named only where the DNA matches it firmly. Clone size is not always given. Where it is, it says once, few, many or a class for expanded clones.

d_call,clone_size,j_call,v_call,cdr3_nt,cdr3_aa
.,.,TRBJ2-7,TRBV5-5,TGTGCCAGCAGCTTGGGGGTAACCGAGCAGTACTTC,CASSLGVTEQYF
.,few,TRBJ2-2,TRBV28,TGTGCCAGCAGTCCCCCTGGACTGGCAACCGGGGAGCTGTTTTTT,CASSPPGLATGELFF
.,.,TRBJ2-4,TRBV6-5,TGTGCCAGCAGCCAACTTGGGGCTAACCGGAACATTCAGTACTTC,CASSQLGANRNIQYF
.,few,TRBJ1-5,TRBV30,TGTGCCTGGGGGGCCCCGGGAAGACCCCAGCATTTT,CAWGAPGRPQHF
TRBD1,.,TRBJ1-6,TRBV5-1,TGCGCCACCAAACCTACAGGGGGTAGCGTTTCACCCCTCCACTTT,CATKPTGGSVSPLHF
TRBD2,.,TRBJ2-1,TRBV29-1,TGCAGCGTTGCAGCTAGCGGGGACTACAATGAGCAGTTCTTC,CSVAASGDYNEQFF
.,.,TRBJ1-2,TRBV5-6,TGTGCCAGCATGGCTGGGGGCTATGGCTACACCTTC,CASMAGGYGYTF
TRBD1,.,TRBJ1-4,TRBV29-1,TGCAGCGCCTTGGGACAGCTTAATGAAAAACTGTTTTTT,CSALGQLNEKLFF
TRBD1,.,TRBJ1-4,TRBV7-9,TGTGCCAGCAGCTGGGCGAACAGGGGGTTAGATGAAAAACTGTTTTTT,CASSWANRGLDEKLFF
.,.,TRBJ2-1,TRBV5-6,TGTGCCAGCAGCTTGGCCCTAGGAGGGGGGATTAATGAGCAGTTCTTC,CASSLALGGGINEQFF
.,.,TRBJ1-6,TRBV27,TGTGCCAGCAGTTCAGGCGGGGGGGGTTCACCCCTCCACTTT,CASSSGGGGSPLHF
TRBD1,.,TRBJ1-2,TRBV14,TGTGCCAGCAGCCTGACAGGGAACTATGGCTACACCTTC,CASSLTGNYGYTF